Each of the 18 T cell receptor beta chains below was sequenced from the same sample in a study of preoperative IRX-2 immunotherapy in early breast cancer. Specified treatment: preoperative locoregional IRX-2 cytokine immunotherapy. Method: immunoSEQ multiplex PCR; TCRdb's copy keeps in-frame clones and lacks some. This table holds roughly 35,000 clones, about 95% found once. This specimen was acquired from a patient treated with IRX-2 immunotherapy. These receptors were taken from a human donor with breast cancer.

The genes are TRBV18 and TRBJ1-4; maybe TRBD1 (6 bases). The CDR3 loop spans 14 amino acids. Germline V lookup: CDR1 KGHSH, CDR2 LQKENI. V dropped 3 bases and J dropped 2 bases, with 7 bases sitting between them. DNA of the CDR3: TGTGCCAGCTCACCGGACAGTACTAATGAAAAACTGTTTTTT. Translation gives CASSPDSTNEKLFF.

DNA for the CDR3: TGTGCCACCAGAGACGGTTCCTACGAGCAGTACTTC. Its translation: CATRDGSYEQYF. The chain joins TRBV10-3 to TRBJ2-7; no clear D. Germline assignment: CDR1 ENHRY and CDR2 SYGVKD. Trimming shortened V by 10 bases and J by 1 base, and 11 bases separated the two germline ends. CDR3 length: 12 amino acids.

The chain is built from TRBV6-5 and TRBJ1-5; 8 nucleotides match TRBD1. With V trimmed by 6 bases and J by 6 bases, 7 bases remained unmatched. Per germline, CDR1 MNHEY and CDR2 SVGAGI. There are 14 residues in the CDR3. The CDR3 reads CASRPGQGGQPQHF. CDR3 nucleotides: TGTGCCAGCAGGCCCGGACAGGGCGGTCAGCCCCAGCATTTT.

The CDR3 sequence is CASRNYRGDIQYF. CDR3 in DNA: TGTGCCAGCAGGAATTACAGGGGTGACATTCAGTACTTC. The chain joins TRBV6-5 to TRBJ2-4, with TRBD1 matching 7 bases. The V segment lost 6 bases and the J segment 8 bases; nucleotides outside the gene matches: 7. Germline CDR1 is MNHEY and CDR2 is SVGAGI. The CDR3 spans 13 residues.

CDR3 region: CASSETRVLGANYGYTF. Written as DNA, the CDR3 is TGTGCCAGCAGTGAAACGAGGGTCCTAGGAGCTAACTATGGCTACACCTTC. The chain recombines TRBV6-1 with TRBJ1-2; the D is unclear. From germline, CDR1 is MNHNS and CDR2 SASEGT. Trimming shortened V by 2 bases and J by 0 bases, and 16 bases separated the two germline ends. This CDR3 is 17 amino acids long.

The CDR3 protein is CASVGSGANVLTF. DNA for the CDR3: TGTGCCAGTGTAGGGTCTGGGGCCAACGTCCTGACTTTC. The rearrangement links TRBV6-6 to TRBJ2-6; D gene uncertain. The CDR3 has 13 amino acids. With 9 bases removed from V and 1 base from J, the gap between germline ends came to 7 bases. Germline lookup yields CDR1 MNHNY and CDR2 SVGAGI (reference sequence).

The chain has TRBV27 and TRBJ2-3; 11 bases map to TRBD2. This CDR3 is built from 15 residues. The germline CDR1 and CDR2 sequences are MNHEY and SMNVEV (reference sequence). V gave up 4 bases and J gave up 2 bases; unmatched junction bases: 2. The CDR3 sequence: CASSSLAGATDTQYF. Written as DNA, the CDR3 is TGTGCCAGCAGTTCACTAGCGGGGGCCACAGATACGCAGTATTTT.

This chain uses TRBV29-1 with TRBJ1-2, with D possibly matching TRBD1 (5 bases). This CDR3 has 13 amino acids. Trimming took off 7 bases at V and 6 bases at J, with 18 bases between the two ends. Germline V gene lookup returns CDR1 SQVTM and CDR2 ANQGSEA. CDR3 region: CSGVGQGVNGYTF. The CDR3 DNA reads TGCAGCGGGGTAGGGCAGGGAGTAAATGGCTACACCTTC.

The chain combines TRBV19 with TRBJ1-2; a weak D match, TRBD1 (6 bases). This CDR3 spans 18 amino acids. Trimming took 6 bases from V and 4 from J, leaving 27 bases between them. Germline V gives CDR1 LNHDA, CDR2 SQIVND (reference sequence). The CDR3 loop is CASSEDLMAAGVSYGYTF. The CDR3 region has the DNA TGTGCCAGTAGCGAAGATTTGATGGCTGCAGGGGTTAGCTATGGCTACACCTTC.

This chain joins TRBV5-4 and TRBJ2-5; 11 positions agree with TRBD1. The J call may be faulty, since TRBJ2-7 better matches the DNA end. Germline V gene sequence: CDR1 SGHNT, CDR2 YYREEE (reference sequence). The CDR3 sequence is 14 residues long. The CDR3 is CASSWDRGTYEQYF. The CDR3 DNA sequence: TGTGCCAGCAGCTGGGACAGGGGGACCTACGAGCAGTACTTC.

This chain links TRBV18 with TRBJ2-1; 14 bases align to TRBD2. Germline CDR1 is KGHSH and CDR2 is LQKENI. This CDR3 has 16 amino acids. The V segment lost 4 bases and the J segment 7 bases; nucleotides outside the gene matches: 6. Written as DNA, the CDR3 is TGTGCCAGCTCACTATCGGGACTAGCGGGAGCGAATGAGCAGTTCTTC. Residues: CASSLSGLAGANEQFF.

The gene calls are TRBV11-2 and TRBJ2-2; the D gene could be TRBD1 or TRBD2 (6 bases each). CDR1 SGHAT and CDR2 FQNNGV come from the germline V gene. The ends were cut back, 0 bases at V and 5 bases at J, with 16 bases in the middle. The CDR3 has 17 amino acids. The CDR3 loop reads CASSLDRSGATTGELFF. The DNA for the CDR3 is TGTGCCAGCAGCTTAGATCGGTCGGGGGCGACAACCGGGGAGCTGTTTTTT.

This sequence joins TRBV5-6 and TRBJ2-7, with 7 positions matching TRBD2. The ends lost 0 bases at V and 5 bases at J; junction bases unmatched: 8. The CDR3 consists of 15 residues. Germline-derived CDR1 and CDR2 are SGHDT and YYEEEE. The CDR3 bases are TGTGCCAGCAGCTTGGTGGCAGGACGGGAGGACGAGCAGTACTTC. This codes for CASSLVAGREDEQYF.

The chain carries TRBV7-9 and TRBJ2-1; 13 positions agree with TRBD2. Per the germline V gene, CDR1 is SEHNR and CDR2 is FQNEAQ (reference sequence). The ends lost 3 bases at V and 7 bases at J; junction bases unmatched: 6. CDR3 size: 16 residues. The CDR3 region is CASSFSGTSGKNEQFF. The CDR3 region has the DNA TGTGCCAGCAGCTTCTCCGGGACTAGCGGGAAAAATGAGCAGTTCTTC.

The chain links TRBV6-5 to TRBJ2-3; D gene ambiguous. Trimming removed 2 bases from V and 4 bases from J, with 10 bases in between. CDR1 is MNHEY, CDR2 SVGAGI, per germline. The CDR3 runs to 14 residues. CDR3 in DNA: TGTGCCAGCAGTTACACACACGGGCCAGATACGCAGTATTTT. Translating gives CASSYTHGPDTQYF.

The chain recombines TRBV2 with TRBJ2-2; 10 positions agree with TRBD2. Per the germline V gene, CDR1 is SNHLY and CDR2 is FYNNEI. The CDR3 covers 14 residues. V gave up 5 bases and J gave up 7 bases; unmatched junction bases: 4. As DNA, the CDR3 is TGTGCCAGCAGTATTGGACTAGCGGTCGGGGAGCTGTTTTTT. Translated, it gives CASSIGLAVGELFF.

The rearrangement joins TRBV6-6 to TRBJ2-3; D unclear. Trimming took 6 bases from V and 6 from J, leaving 10 bases between them. The germline gives CDR1 MNHNY, CDR2 SVGAGI (reference sequence). The CDR3 sequence is 12 residues long. CDR3 nucleotides: TGTGCCAGCAGCCGGATCGGGGATACGCAGTATTTT. It encodes CASSRIGDTQYF.

Here the CDR3 reads CASGTEASPLHF. CDR3 DNA: TGTGCCAGCGGGACAGAGGCTTCACCCCTCCACTTT. The chain uses TRBV2 and TRBJ1-6; 7 bases map to TRBD1. CDR1 and CDR2 from the germline V gene are SNHLY and FYNNEI. This CDR3 region has 12 residues. The junction had 4 bases not matched to a gene; V was cut back by 8 bases and J by 9 bases.